This TCR beta chain is from a study of blood T cell repertoires in COVID-19. On the study more broadly: PBMCs, B-cell-depleted T cells, or T cells were the source of the cDNA or gDNA that made up the material.

Produced via immunoSEQ multiplex PCR; TCRdb's table is partial and in-frame only. The sample includes more than 300,000 clones, around 90% seen only once; the top ten take approximately 6%. The CDR3 runs to 13 residues. V lost 3 bases to trimming and J lost 1 base, with 6 bases between them. Participant ages covered about 18 to 100 years across around 22 US areas. Two negative PCRs, clearance, or symptom resolution characterized the recovered Cohort 3 donors. The specimen was PBMCs or T cells enriched from blood (not recorded which). This TCR derives from a woman aged 25-40 years who had recovered from COVID-19. The genes are TRBV12-3 or TRBV12-4 and TRBJ1-1, with a weak D call TRBD1 (5 bases). CDR3 in amino acids: CASSFDRNTEAFF. CDR3 DNA sequence: TGTGCCAGCAGTTTCGACAGGAACACTGAAGCTTTCTTT.